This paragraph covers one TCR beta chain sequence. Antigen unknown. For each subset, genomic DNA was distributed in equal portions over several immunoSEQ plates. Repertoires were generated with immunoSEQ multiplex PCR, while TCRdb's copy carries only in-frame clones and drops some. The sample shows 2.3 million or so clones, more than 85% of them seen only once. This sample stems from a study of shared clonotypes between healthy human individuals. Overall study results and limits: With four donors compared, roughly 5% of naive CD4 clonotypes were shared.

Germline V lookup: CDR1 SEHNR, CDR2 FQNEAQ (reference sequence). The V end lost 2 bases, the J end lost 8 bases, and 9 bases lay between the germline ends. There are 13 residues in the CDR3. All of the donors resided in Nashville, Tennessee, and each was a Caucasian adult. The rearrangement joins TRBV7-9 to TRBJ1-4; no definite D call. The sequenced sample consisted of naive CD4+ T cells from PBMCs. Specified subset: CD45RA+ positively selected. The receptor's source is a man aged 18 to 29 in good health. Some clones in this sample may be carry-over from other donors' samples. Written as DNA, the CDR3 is TGTGCCAGCAGCTTAATAATCGGGGAAAAACTGTTTTTT. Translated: CASSLIIGEKLFF.